The clone carrying this T cell receptor (beta chain) was seen only a few times. A J-beta primer mix and a sample-barcoded 5' primer were used in a second PCR of roughly 7 to 12 cycles. From the 5' RACE reads, TCRdb called clonotypes with MiXCR, one entry per CDR3 protein. The table includes hundreds of thousands of distinct CDR3 sequences, about a fifth detected once. The germline V gene encodes CDR1 LGHDT and CDR2 YNNKEL (reference sequence). The length of the CDR3 is 13 residues. V lost 8 bases, J lost 10 bases, and 19 bases lay in between. The data were obtained in a study of blood T cells in healthy people across ages. The donors, healthy Caucasians from Russia, were aged roughly 6 to 90.

Sequences were obtained from blood. The sequence was collected from a man between 65 and 85 years old in good health. V and J are TRBV3-1 and TRBJ2-3; D is unclear. The CDR3 loop is CASGSYPEDPQYF. The CDR3 DNA reads as TGTGCCAGCGGCAGCTATCCAGAGGACCCGCAGTATTTT.